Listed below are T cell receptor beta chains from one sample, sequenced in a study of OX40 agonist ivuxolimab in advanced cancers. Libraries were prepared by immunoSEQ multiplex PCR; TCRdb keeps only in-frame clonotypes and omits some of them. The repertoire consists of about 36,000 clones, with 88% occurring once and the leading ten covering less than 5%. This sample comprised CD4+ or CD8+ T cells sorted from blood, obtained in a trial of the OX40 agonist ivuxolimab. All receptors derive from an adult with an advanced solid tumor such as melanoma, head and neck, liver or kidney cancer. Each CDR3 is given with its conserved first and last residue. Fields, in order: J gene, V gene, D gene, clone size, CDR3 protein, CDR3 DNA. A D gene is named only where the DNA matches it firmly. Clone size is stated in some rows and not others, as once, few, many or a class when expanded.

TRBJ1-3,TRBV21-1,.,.,CASRMGRNSGNTIYF,TGTGCCAGCAGAATGGGGCGGAACTCTGGAAACACCATATATTTT
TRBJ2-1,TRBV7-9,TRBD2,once,CASSRGGTSDPYNEQFF,TGTGCCAGCAGCCGTGGCGGGACTAGCGATCCCTACAATGAGCAGTTCTTC
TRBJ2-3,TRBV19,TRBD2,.,CASTPRAGGRADTQYF,TGTGCCAGTACCCCTAGGGCGGGGGGGCGAGCAGATACGCAGTATTTT
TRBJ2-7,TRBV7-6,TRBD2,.,CASSLGSGGAKEQYF,TGTGCCAGCAGCTTAGGTAGCGGGGGGGCAAAAGAGCAGTACTTC
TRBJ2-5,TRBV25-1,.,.,CASSPPSWGEETQYF,TGTGCCAGCAGTCCCCCCAGTTGGGGGGAGGAGACCCAGTACTTC
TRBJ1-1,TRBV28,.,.,CASSLSYPNMNTEAFF,TGTGCCAGCAGTTTATCCTATCCAAACATGAACACTGAAGCTTTCTTT
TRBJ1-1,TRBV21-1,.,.,CASSKWNREMNTEAFF,TGTGCCAGCAGCAAATGGAACAGGGAAATGAACACTGAAGCTTTCTTT
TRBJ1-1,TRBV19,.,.,CASSSSPGGALDSEAFF,TGTGCCAGTAGTTCTTCACCCGGGGGAGCCCTTGATAGTGAAGCTTTCTTT
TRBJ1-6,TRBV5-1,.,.,CASSLAVRNSPLHF,TGCGCCAGCAGCTTGGCCGTTCGTAATTCACCCCTCCACTTT
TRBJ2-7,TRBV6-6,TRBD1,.,CASSYPGGGNEQYF,TGTGCCAGCAGTTACCCAGGGGGTGGGAACGAGCAGTACTTC
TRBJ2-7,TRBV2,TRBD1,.,CASTSRQGADEQYF,TGTGCCAGCACCTCGAGGCAGGGGGCGGACGAGCAGTACTTC
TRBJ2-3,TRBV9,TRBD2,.,CASSEGLAGVSTDTQYF,TGTGCCAGCAGCGAGGGACTAGCGGGGGTCAGCACAGATACGCAGTATTTT
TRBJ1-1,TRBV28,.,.,CASSLVRRNTEAFF,TGTGCCAGCAGTTTGGTTCGGAGGAACACTGAAGCTTTCTTT
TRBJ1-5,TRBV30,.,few,CAWSAPSSNQPQHF,TGTGCCTGGAGTGCCCCCTCTAGCAATCAGCCCCAGCATTTT
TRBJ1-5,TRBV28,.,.,CASSSSQPQHF,TGTGCCAGCAGTTCCAGTCAGCCCCAGCATTTT
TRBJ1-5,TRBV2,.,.,CASQEPGRGGNQPQHF,TGTGCCAGCCAAGAACCGGGCAGGGGTGGCAATCAGCCCCAGCATTTT
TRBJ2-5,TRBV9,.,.,CASSRNAGGKETQYF,TGTGCCAGCAGCCGAAATGCTGGTGGCAAAGAGACCCAGTACTTC
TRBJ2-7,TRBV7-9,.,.,CASSKGPTGGLSSYEQYF,TGTGCCAGCAGCAAGGGCCCTACCGGGGGGCTGAGCTCCTACGAGCAGTACTTC
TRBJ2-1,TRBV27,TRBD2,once,CASSSSKSGSYDEQFF,TGTGCCAGCAGTTCTTCTAAGAGCGGGAGTTACGATGAGCAGTTCTTC
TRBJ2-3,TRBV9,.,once,CASSVEADTQYF,TGTGCCAGCAGCGTAGAGGCAGATACGCAGTATTTT
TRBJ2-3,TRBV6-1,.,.,CASRRADTQYF,TGTGCCAGTCGTCGGGCGGATACGCAGTATTTT
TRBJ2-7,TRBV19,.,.,CASSLYGGNEQYF,TGTGCCAGTAGTTTGTACGGAGGGAACGAGCAGTACTTC
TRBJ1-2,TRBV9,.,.,CASSVYHKTDYGYTF,TGTGCCAGCAGCGTATATCACAAAACGGACTATGGCTACACCTTC
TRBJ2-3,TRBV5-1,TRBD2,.,CASSLYASGGTDTQYF,TGCGCCAGCAGCTTGTACGCTAGCGGGGGCACAGATACGCAGTATTTT
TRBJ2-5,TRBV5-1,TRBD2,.,CASSAGLEGETQYF,TGCGCCAGCAGCGCGGGACTAGAGGGGGAGACCCAGTACTTC
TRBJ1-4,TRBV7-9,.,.,CASSLAVRQARGEKLFF,TGTGCCAGCAGCTTAGCGGTCCGACAGGCCAGGGGTGAAAAACTGTTTTTT
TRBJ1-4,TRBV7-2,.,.,CASSFGTRPTNEKLFF,TGTGCCAGCAGCTTCGGGACCCGTCCAACTAATGAAAAACTGTTTTTT
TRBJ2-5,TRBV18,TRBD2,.,CASSPVTSGIRGTQYF,TGTGCCAGCTCACCGGTGACTAGCGGGATCCGGGGGACCCAGTACTTC
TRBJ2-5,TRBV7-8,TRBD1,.,CASSLALQTGGQETQYF,TGTGCCAGCAGCTTAGCGCTGCAGACAGGGGGCCAAGAGACCCAGTACTTC
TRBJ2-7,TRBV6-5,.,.,CASSYSKDYEQYF,TGTGCCAGCAGTTACTCTAAGGACTACGAGCAGTACTTC
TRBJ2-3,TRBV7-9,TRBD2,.,CASSPATSGRTDTQYF,TGTGCCAGCAGCCCCGCAACTAGCGGACGCACAGATACGCAGTATTTT
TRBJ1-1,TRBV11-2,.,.,CASSEDRNTEAFF,TGTGCCAGCAGTGAAGACAGGAACACTGAAGCTTTCTTT
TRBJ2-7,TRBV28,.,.,CASSRGTGLGYEQYF,TGTGCCAGCAGCAGAGGGACGGGATTGGGCTACGAGCAGTACTTC
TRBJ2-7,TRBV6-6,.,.,CASSLQGTPYEQYF,TGTGCCAGCAGCTTACAGGGAACCCCCTACGAGCAGTACTTC
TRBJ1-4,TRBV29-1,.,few,CSVAPATNEKLFF,TGCAGCGTTGCGCCAGCCACAAATGAAAAACTGTTTTTT
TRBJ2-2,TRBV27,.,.,CASSLAVTGELFF,TGTGCCAGCAGTTTAGCGGTAACCGGGGAGCTGTTTTTT
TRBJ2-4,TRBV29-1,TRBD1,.,CSVRGTGNGLGAKNIQYF,TGCAGTGTAAGGGGGACAGGGAACGGGCTAGGAGCCAAAAACATTCAGTACTTC
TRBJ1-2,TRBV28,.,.,CASSLGSGGYGYTF,TGTGCCAGCAGTTTAGGGTCAGGAGGGTATGGCTACACCTTC
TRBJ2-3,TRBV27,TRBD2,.,CASSLTYGGSTADTQYF,TGTGCCAGCAGTTTAACCTATGGCGGGAGCACCGCAGATACGCAGTATTTT
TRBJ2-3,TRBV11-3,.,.,CASSLGQESAYPSTDTQYF,TGTGCCAGCAGCTTAGGCCAGGAGAGCGCCTATCCTAGCACAGATACGCAGTATTTT
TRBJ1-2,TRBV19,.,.,CASSPGPTRQQKKNYGYTF,TGTGCCAGTAGCCCCGGACCCACCCGACAGCAAAAAAAGAACTATGGCTACACCTTC
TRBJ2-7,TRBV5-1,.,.,CASTDRSSYEQYF,TGCGCCAGCACGGACCGTAGCTCCTACGAGCAGTACTTC
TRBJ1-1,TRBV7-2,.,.,CASSRRMGTEAFF,TGTGCCAGCAGCCGCAGGATGGGCACTGAAGCTTTCTTT
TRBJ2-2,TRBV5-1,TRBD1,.,CASTGTGPTGELFF,TGCGCCAGCACAGGGACAGGCCCCACCGGGGAGCTGTTTTTT
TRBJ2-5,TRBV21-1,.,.,CASSKGMRGAGKTQYF,TGTGCCAGCAGCAAAGGAATGAGGGGGGCGGGAAAGACCCAGTACTTC
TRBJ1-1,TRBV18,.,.,CASSPATGQAFF,TGTGCCAGCTCACCGGCGACAGGTCAAGCTTTCTTT
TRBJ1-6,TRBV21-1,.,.,CASSKVGRSSYNSPLHF,TGTGCCAGCAGCAAAGTTGGCCGTAGCTCCTATAATTCACCCCTCCACTTT
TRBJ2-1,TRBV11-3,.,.,CASSLFSGPYNEQFF,TGTGCCAGCAGCTTATTCTCAGGTCCTTACAATGAGCAGTTCTTC
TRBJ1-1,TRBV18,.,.,CASSPDGIMNTEAFF,TGTGCCAGCTCACCAGACGGGATCATGAACACTGAAGCTTTCTTT